These 30 T cell receptor beta chains originate from one sample sequenced in a study of blood T cell repertoires in COVID-19. The protocol was immunoSEQ multiplex PCR, while the TCRdb copy is restricted to in-frame clones and leaves out a portion. The profile covers over 200,000 clones, with 80% to 90% appearing a single time and less than 1.5% taken by the ten largest. The sequenced material came from PBMCs or T cells enriched from blood (not recorded which). Receptors originate from a man aged 25 to 40 who had recovered from COVID-19.

The genes are TRBV5-4 and TRBJ1-1; 10 bases line up with TRBD1. The CDR3 is made up of 16 amino acids. Per germline, CDR1 SGHNT and CDR2 YYREEE (reference sequence). After removal of 4 bases from V and 3 bases from J, the junction contained 9 bases not matched to a gene. The CDR3 is CASSPSGQGRDTEAFF. CDR3 sequence (DNA): TGTGCCAGCAGCCCATCGGGACAGGGGAGGGACACTGAAGCTTTCTTT.

CDR3 region: CASSYGTATKNIQYF. CDR3 nucleotide sequence: TGTGCCAGCAGTTACGGGACAGCGACTAAAAACATTCAGTACTTC. The chain links TRBV6-6 to TRBJ2-4; 7 bases line up with TRBD1. There are 15 residues in the CDR3. Germline assignment: CDR1 MNHNY and CDR2 SVGAGI (reference sequence). After removal of 2 bases from V and 4 bases from J, the junction contained 5 bases not matched to a gene.

V gene TRBV5-4 combines with J gene TRBJ2-7; 11 nucleotides line up with TRBD2. Germline V gives CDR1 SGHNT, CDR2 YYREEE (reference sequence). V shed 4 bases and J 2 bases; nucleotides not matched to a gene: 14. The length of the CDR3 is 18 residues. CDR3 loop: CASSPRTRGSGGAYEQYF. The CDR3 bases are TGTGCCAGCAGCCCCCGTACCCGGGGTAGCGGGGGGGCCTACGAGCAGTACTTC.

V and J are TRBV27 and TRBJ1-4; D possibly corresponds to TRBD1 (6 bases). CDR3 length: 15 amino acids. The germline CDR1 and CDR2 sequences are MNHEY and SMNVEV (reference sequence). V lost 4 bases and J 4 bases, leaving 13 bases between the germline ends. CDR3 sequence (DNA): TGTGCCAGCAGTTCAGGGGAGTCTAGTAATGAAAAACTGTTTTTT. It specifies CASSSGESSNEKLFF.

The V gene is TRBV7-2, the J gene TRBJ2-7, with 8 bases that match TRBD2. With 5 bases clipped from V and 3 bases from J, the junction kept 9 bases outside the gene matches. The CDR3 runs to 15 residues. In germline, CDR1 is SGHTA, CDR2 FQGNSA. CDR3 in amino acids: CASSPSAGGLYEQYF. The CDR3 DNA is TGTGCCAGCAGCCCCTCTGCGGGGGGCCTCTACGAGCAGTACTTC.

This clone was seen more than once but under ten times. The chain has TRBV4-3 and TRBJ2-1; D is uncertain. With 0 bases removed from V and 0 bases from J, the gap between germline ends came to 6 bases. The CDR3 is 15 amino acids. Germline values: CDR1 LGHNA, CDR2 YSLEER. CDR3 region: CASSQDPGSYNEQFF. CDR3 in DNA: TGCGCCAGCAGCCAAGATCCGGGCTCCTACAATGAGCAGTTCTTC.

J is TRBJ2-7 and V is TRBV5-4, with D possibly being TRBD1 (5 bases). Germline CDR1 reads SGHNT; CDR2 reads YYREEE (reference sequence). The CDR3 consists of 12 residues. V lost 4 bases and J 3 bases, leaving 8 bases between the germline ends. CDR3 sequence (DNA): TGTGCCAGCAGCACCGACAGCTACGAGCAGTACTTC. Translating gives CASSTDSYEQYF.

V is TRBV3-1 (or the pseudogene TRBV3-2) and J is TRBJ2-7; 10 bases are shared with TRBD2. CDR3 length: 15 amino acids. CDR1 and CDR2 from the germline V gene are LGHDT and YNNKEL (reference sequence). The ends lost 1 base at V and 6 bases at J; junction bases unmatched: 6. The CDR3 protein is CASSQASGGAFEQYF. The CDR3 DNA reads TGTGCCAGCAGCCAAGCGAGCGGGGGGGCCTTCGAGCAGTACTTC.

The chain is built from TRBV30 and TRBJ1-5; D perhaps matches TRBD1 (6 bases). Germline V gives CDR1 GTSNPN, CDR2 SVGIG (reference sequence). CDR3 size: 14 residues. Trimming removed 2 bases from V and 5 bases from J, with 13 bases in between. CDR3 DNA sequence: TGTGCCTGGAGTCCCGGGACACTCGATCAGCCCCAGCATTTT. Protein: CAWSPGTLDQPQHF.

The V gene is TRBV19, the J gene TRBJ2-1, with 8 bases matching TRBD1. CDR1 is LNHDA and CDR2 is SQIVND in the germline V gene (reference sequence). CDR3 length equals 16 residues. The ends lost 1 base at V and 2 bases at J; junction bases unmatched: 4. Here the CDR3 DNA reads TGTGCCAGTAGTATAGCGGGGACAGGTCCCTACAATGAGCAGTTCTTC. This encodes CASSIAGTGPYNEQFF.

The chain has TRBV4-3 and TRBJ2-6; D gene ambiguous. The CDR3 consists of 18 residues. CDR1 and CDR2 (germline): LGHNA, YSLEER. The V end was cut by 0 bases, the J end by 0 bases, with 12 bases between. The CDR3 bases are TGCGCCAGCAGCCAAGATTTCCGCAGTACCTCTGGGGCCAACGTCCTGACTTTC. Its protein product is CASSQDFRSTSGANVLTF.

The J gene is TRBJ1-6, the V gene TRBV30; possible D gene TRBD1, 6 bases. There are 13 residues in the CDR3. Per the germline V gene, CDR1 is GTSNPN and CDR2 is SVGIG (reference sequence). The germline V and J ends were trimmed by 3 bases and 3 bases, with 6 bases remaining between them. The CDR3 spells CAWRDSYNSPLHF. The CDR3 region has the DNA TGTGCCTGGAGGGACAGCTATAATTCACCCCTCCACTTT.

V usage is TRBV5-1 and J usage is TRBJ2-5; 8 bases map to TRBD1. V shed 1 base and J 4 bases; nucleotides not matched to a gene: 9. This CDR3 region has 16 residues. CDR1 SGHRS and CDR2 YFSETQ come from the germline V gene. CDR3 sequence: CASSLRGQGFTETQYF. The CDR3 DNA follows: TGCGCCAGCAGCTTGAGAGGACAGGGTTTTACAGAGACCCAGTACTTC. The full variable domain, with the rest looked up from reference TRBV5-1 and TRBJ2-5, is KAGVTQTPRYLIKTRGQQVTLSCSPISGHRSVSWYQQTPGQGLQFLFEYFSETQRNKGNFPGRFSGRQFSNSRSEMNVSTLELGDSALYLCASSLRGQGFTETQYFGPGTRLLVL.

The rearrangement links TRBV4-2 to TRBJ2-2; 8 bases agree with TRBD2. The CDR3 sequence is 17 residues long. Germline-derived CDR1 and CDR2 are LGHNA and YNFKEQ. V trimming: 2 bases; J trimming: 0 bases; junction bases outside the gene matches: 5. DNA for the CDR3: TGTGCCAGCAGCCAAAGCCCGCGGGGGGCGAACACCGGGGAGCTGTTTTTT. The encoded protein is CASSQSPRGANTGELFF.

This chain links TRBV11-2 with TRBJ1-2; D is perhaps TRBD1 (5 bases). Trimming removed 5 bases at V and 6 bases at J, with 19 bases between. This CDR3 spans 15 amino acids. In germline, CDR1 is SGHAT, CDR2 FQNNGV. CDR3: CASSARASGLDGYTF. CDR3 DNA: TGTGCCAGCAGCGCCCGGGCGTCAGGGTTAGATGGCTACACCTTC.

The sample holds one count of this clone. The chain employs TRBV4-3 and TRBJ1-3; TRBD1 might be the D (5 bases). CDR1 is LGHNA and CDR2 is YSLEER in the germline V gene. The germline V and J ends were trimmed by 0 bases and 0 bases, with 9 bases remaining between them. This CDR3 spans 16 amino acids. CDR3 nucleotide sequence: TGCGCCAGCAGCCAAGATACGCAGGGCTCTGGAAACACCATATATTTT. It is translated as CASSQDTQGSGNTIYF.

V gene TRBV5-1 combines with J gene TRBJ2-7; no clear D gene. The CDR3 is 13 amino acids. Per the germline V gene, CDR1 is SGHRS and CDR2 is YFSETQ. The V end lost 2 bases, the J end lost 5 bases, and 11 bases lay between the germline ends. CDR3 sequence (DNA): TGCGCCAGCAGCTTCTACGGTTTGGACGAGCAGTACTTC. Its protein product is CASSFYGLDEQYF.

This clone was picked up a small number of times. The rearrangement joins TRBV2 to TRBJ2-1; 10 bases map to TRBD1. Germline CDR1 and CDR2: SNHLY and FYNNEI. After removal of 7 bases from V and 7 bases from J, the junction contained 10 bases not matched to a gene. CDR3 length equals 15 residues. CDR3 protein: CASIKYRDRGNEQFF. DNA for the CDR3: TGTGCCAGCATCAAATACCGGGACAGGGGAAATGAGCAGTTCTTC. Complete variable domain (other parts from reference TRBV2 and TRBJ2-1): EPEVTQTPSHQVTQMGQEVILRCVPISNHLYFYWYRQILGQKVEFLVSFYNNEISEKSEIFDDQFSVERPDGSNFTLKIRSTKLEDSAMYFCASIKYRDRGNEQFFGPGTRLTVL.

V and J are TRBV7-9 and TRBJ2-7; 7 bases map to TRBD1. The CDR3 has 15 residues. V lost 4 bases to trimming and J lost 2 bases; unmatched junction nucleotides: 8. Germline V lookup: CDR1 SEHNR, CDR2 FQNEAQ (reference sequence). The CDR3 sequence: CASSSYSGQTYEQYF. The CDR3 DNA reads as TGTGCCAGCAGCTCCTACTCGGGACAGACCTACGAGCAGTACTTC.

The chain employs TRBV5-1 and TRBJ2-1; 14 bases align to TRBD2. This CDR3 contains 17 residues. Trimming removed 3 bases from V and 8 bases from J; junction bases left unmatched: 10. Per the germline V gene, CDR1 is SGHRS and CDR2 is YFSETQ. This CDR3 reads CASSYSGTSGSTHEQFF. In DNA form, the CDR3 reads TGCGCCAGCAGCTACTCCGGGACTAGCGGGAGTACCCATGAGCAGTTCTTC.

The chain links TRBV4-3 to TRBJ2-3, with TRBD2 matching over 8 bases. The germline gives CDR1 LGHNA, CDR2 YSLEER. The V and J ends lost 3 bases and 3 bases, in that order; junction bases with no gene match: 8. The CDR3 loop spans 16 amino acids. CDR3 DNA: TGCGCCAGCAGCCAGTCCGGGACTAGTGGGACAGATACGCAGTATTTT. This sequence encodes CASSQSGTSGTDTQYF.

The chain carries TRBV6-5 and TRBJ2-3, with 10 bases matching TRBD1. The CDR3 consists of 16 residues. V dropped 1 base and J dropped 4; count of bases not matched to a gene: 5. Germline loops: CDR1 MNHEY, CDR2 SVGAGI. Here the CDR3 reads CASSYFWGQGSDTQYF. CDR3 coding DNA: TGTGCCAGCAGTTACTTCTGGGGACAGGGGTCAGATACGCAGTATTTT.

The chain links TRBV10-2 to TRBJ1-1, with TRBD1 matching over 8 bases. The germline V gene encodes CDR1 WSHSY and CDR2 SAAADI. The CDR3 extends over 15 amino acids. V dropped 8 bases and J dropped 7; count of bases not matched to a gene: 15. The CDR3 sequence: CASRPESDRGYEAFF. DNA for the CDR3: TGCGCCAGCCGACCTGAATCCGACAGGGGCTATGAAGCTTTCTTT.

This clone came up once. V and J are TRBV27 and TRBJ1-2; weak D call: TRBD1 (5 bases). Trimming pared 2 bases from V and 7 bases from J, leaving 11 bases between. CDR1 and CDR2 (germline): MNHEY, SMNVEV (reference sequence). There are 13 residues in the CDR3. Here the CDR3 reads CASSLAGRGGYTF. The CDR3 region has the DNA TGTGCCAGCAGTTTAGCAGGGAGGGGTGGCTACACCTTC.

The chain joins TRBV3-1 (or the pseudogene TRBV3-2) to TRBJ1-2; tentative D call: TRBD1 (5 bases). Looked up from germline, CDR1 is LGHDT and CDR2 is YNNKEL (reference sequence). V was clipped by 8 bases and J by 8 bases, with 15 bases between them. CDR3 length: 12 residues. Here the CDR3 reads CASSGGVNGYTF. The CDR3 coding sequence is TGTGCCAGCTCGGGGGGGGTCAACGGCTACACCTTC.

This chain uses TRBV5-4 with TRBJ2-3; perhaps TRBD1 as D (6 bases). Germline CDR1 is SGHNT and CDR2 is YYREEE (reference sequence). The CDR3 runs 14 residues. V lost 0 bases and J 5 bases, leaving 10 bases between the germline ends. In DNA, the CDR3 is TGTGCCAGCAGCTTGGGGGGGCGGGTAGATACGCAGTATTTT. Translation: CASSLGGRVDTQYF.

In this sample, this clone turned up a few times. V gene TRBV7-8 combines with J gene TRBJ1-6; D might be TRBD1 (5 bases). CDR1 and CDR2 from the germline V gene are SGHVS and FQNEAQ. There are 14 residues in the CDR3. V shed 4 bases and J shed 10 bases, with 14 bases lying between them. This CDR3 is CASSYVGEVSPLHF. The CDR3 region has the DNA TGTGCCAGCAGCTATGTAGGGGAGGTATCACCCCTCCACTTT.

The rearrangement uses TRBV11-2 and TRBJ2-7; the D gene is possibly TRBD2 (5 bases). Looked up from germline, CDR1 is SGHAT and CDR2 is FQNNGV. V shed 1 base and J shed 1 base, with 8 bases lying between them. This CDR3 comprises 14 residues. CDR3 nucleotides: TGTGCCAGCAGCTTAGGTCCGGGATCCTACGAGCAGTACTTC. It translates to CASSLGPGSYEQYF.

The chain carries TRBV10-2 and TRBJ1-1; no definite D call. The CDR3 is 14 residues long. Trimming cost V 2 bases and J 0 bases, with 7 bases left between them. Germline lookup yields CDR1 WSHSY and CDR2 SAAADI. As DNA, the CDR3 is TGCGCCAGCAGTGAGACTATGTTGAACACTGAAGCTTTCTTT. Protein sequence: CASSETMLNTEAFF.

The CDR3 protein is CAWSGQLNTEAFF. The CDR3, as DNA: TGTGCCTGGTCCGGACAGCTGAACACTGAAGCTTTCTTT. This chain links TRBV30 with TRBJ1-1; tentative D call: TRBD1 (6 bases). V lost 5 bases and J lost 0, with 10 bases in between. This CDR3 is built from 13 residues. Germline CDR1 GTSNPN, CDR2 SVGIG (reference sequence).